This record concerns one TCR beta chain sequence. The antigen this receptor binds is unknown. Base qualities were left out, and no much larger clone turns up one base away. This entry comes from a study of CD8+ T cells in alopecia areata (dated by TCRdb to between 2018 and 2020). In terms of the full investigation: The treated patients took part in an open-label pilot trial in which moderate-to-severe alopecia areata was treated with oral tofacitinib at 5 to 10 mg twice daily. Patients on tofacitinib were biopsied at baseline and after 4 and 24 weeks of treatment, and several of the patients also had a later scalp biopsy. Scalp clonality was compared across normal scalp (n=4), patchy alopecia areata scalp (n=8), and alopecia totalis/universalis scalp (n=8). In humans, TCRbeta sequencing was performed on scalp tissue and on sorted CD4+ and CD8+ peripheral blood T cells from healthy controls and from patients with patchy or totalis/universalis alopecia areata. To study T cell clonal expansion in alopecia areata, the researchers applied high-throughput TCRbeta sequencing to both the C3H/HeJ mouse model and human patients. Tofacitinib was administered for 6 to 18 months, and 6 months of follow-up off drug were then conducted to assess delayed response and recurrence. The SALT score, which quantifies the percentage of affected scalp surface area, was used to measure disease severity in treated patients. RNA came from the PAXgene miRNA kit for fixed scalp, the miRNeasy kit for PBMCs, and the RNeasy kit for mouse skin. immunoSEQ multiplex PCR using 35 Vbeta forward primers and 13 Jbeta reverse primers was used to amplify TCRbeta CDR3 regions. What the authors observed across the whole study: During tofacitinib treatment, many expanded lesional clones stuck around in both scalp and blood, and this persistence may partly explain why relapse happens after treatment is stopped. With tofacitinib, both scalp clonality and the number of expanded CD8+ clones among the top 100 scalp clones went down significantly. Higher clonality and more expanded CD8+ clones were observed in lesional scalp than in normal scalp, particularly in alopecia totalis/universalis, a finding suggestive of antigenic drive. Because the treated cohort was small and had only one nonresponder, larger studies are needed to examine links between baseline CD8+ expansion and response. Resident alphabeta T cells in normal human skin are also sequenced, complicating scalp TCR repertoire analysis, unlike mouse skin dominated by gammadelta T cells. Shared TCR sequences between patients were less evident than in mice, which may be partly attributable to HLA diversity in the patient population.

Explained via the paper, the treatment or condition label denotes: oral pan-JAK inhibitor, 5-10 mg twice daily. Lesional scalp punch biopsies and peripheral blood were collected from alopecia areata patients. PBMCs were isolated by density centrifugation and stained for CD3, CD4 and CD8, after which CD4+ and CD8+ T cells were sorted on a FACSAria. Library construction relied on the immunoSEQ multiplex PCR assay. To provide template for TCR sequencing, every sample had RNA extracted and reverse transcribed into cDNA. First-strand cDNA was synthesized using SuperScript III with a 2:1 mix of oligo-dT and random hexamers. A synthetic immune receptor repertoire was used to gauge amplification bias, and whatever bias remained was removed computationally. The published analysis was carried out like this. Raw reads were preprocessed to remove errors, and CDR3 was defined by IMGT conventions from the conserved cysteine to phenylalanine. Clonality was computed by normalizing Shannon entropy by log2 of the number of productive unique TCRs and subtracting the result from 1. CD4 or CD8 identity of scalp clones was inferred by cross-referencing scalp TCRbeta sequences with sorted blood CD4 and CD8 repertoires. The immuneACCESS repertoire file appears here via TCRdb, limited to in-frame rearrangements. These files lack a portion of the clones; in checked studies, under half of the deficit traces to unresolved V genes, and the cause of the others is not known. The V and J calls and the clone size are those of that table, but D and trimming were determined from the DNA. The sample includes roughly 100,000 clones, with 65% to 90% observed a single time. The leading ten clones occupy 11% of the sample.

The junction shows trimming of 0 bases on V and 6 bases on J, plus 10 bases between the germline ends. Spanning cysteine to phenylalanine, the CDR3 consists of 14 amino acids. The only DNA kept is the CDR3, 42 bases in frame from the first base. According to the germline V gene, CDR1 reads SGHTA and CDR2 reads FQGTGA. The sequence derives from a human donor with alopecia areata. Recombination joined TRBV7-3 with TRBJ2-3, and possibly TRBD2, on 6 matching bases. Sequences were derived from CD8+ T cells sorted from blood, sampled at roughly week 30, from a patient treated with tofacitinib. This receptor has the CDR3 CASSLTGGWDTQYF. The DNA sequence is TGTGCCAGCAGCTTAACCGGGGGATGGGATACGCAGTATTTT.